This T cell receptor (beta chain) was captured in a study of identical twins. Study results and limitations: Conclusions leaned on cross-sectional statistical analysis and did not track the same donors over time. Abundant beta clonotypes from cord blood bore fewer insertions; memory repertoires lacked this pattern.

TCRdb re-called the 5' RACE reads with MiXCR, one entry per CDR3 protein. The sample contains 150,000 or so distinct CDR3 sequences, roughly 3.5% of which appear only once. This clonotype was seen many times. Its antigen remains unidentified. Material for sequencing was memory T cells sorted from blood. This receptor was identified in a man aged 18 to 29 in good health.

The CDR3 sequence is CAWSPDRGFLTEAFF. In DNA, the CDR3 is TGTGCCTGGAGTCCGGACAGGGGGTTTTTGACTGAAGCTTTCTTT. The chain employs TRBV30 and TRBJ1-1, with 10 bases identical to TRBD1. The CDR3 sequence is 15 residues long. Trimming took 2 bases from V and 5 from J; bases not matched to a gene: 8. The germline V gene encodes CDR1 GTSNPN and CDR2 SVGIG (reference sequence).